Below are 2 T cell receptor beta chains sequenced from a single sample in a study of blood T cell repertoires in COVID-19. Only in-frame clones appear in the TCRdb table, and some are missing; sequencing was by immunoSEQ multiplex PCR. This table holds about half a million clones, approximately 83% found once. Sequenced sample: peripheral blood. The receptor set was obtained from a human donor in a cohort sampled during active COVID-19.

The rearrangement links TRBV30 to TRBJ2-7, with 10 bases that match TRBD2. V shed 4 bases and J 5 bases; nucleotides not matched to a gene: 5. The V gene's germline CDR1 is GTSNPN and CDR2 SVGIG (reference sequence). The CDR3 has 13 amino acids. For the CDR3, the DNA is TGTGCCTGGACGGCTAGCGGGAGTGACGAGCAGTACTTC. It codes for CAWTASGSDEQYF.

V usage is TRBV7-3 and J usage is TRBJ2-7, with 8 positions matching TRBD2. The CDR3 extends over 13 amino acids. Per the germline V gene, CDR1 is SGHTA and CDR2 is FQGTGA. V trimming: 8 bases; J trimming: 6 bases; junction bases outside the gene matches: 9. The CDR3 region is CASGLGGDGEQYF. DNA of the CDR3: TGTGCCAGCGGACTCGGGGGGGATGGCGAGCAGTACTTC.